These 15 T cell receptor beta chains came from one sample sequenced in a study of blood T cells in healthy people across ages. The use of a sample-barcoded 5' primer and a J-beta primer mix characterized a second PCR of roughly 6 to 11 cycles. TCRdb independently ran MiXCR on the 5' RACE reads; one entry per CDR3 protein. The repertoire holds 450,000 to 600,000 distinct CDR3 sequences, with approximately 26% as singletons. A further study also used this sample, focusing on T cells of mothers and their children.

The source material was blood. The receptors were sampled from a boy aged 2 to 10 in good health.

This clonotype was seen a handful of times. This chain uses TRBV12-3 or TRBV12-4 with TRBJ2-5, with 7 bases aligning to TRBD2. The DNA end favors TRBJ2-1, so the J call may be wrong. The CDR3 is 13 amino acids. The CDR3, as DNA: TGTGCCAGCAGCCCTGCCGGACTAGGTGAGCAGTTCTTC. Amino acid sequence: CASSPAGLGEQFF.

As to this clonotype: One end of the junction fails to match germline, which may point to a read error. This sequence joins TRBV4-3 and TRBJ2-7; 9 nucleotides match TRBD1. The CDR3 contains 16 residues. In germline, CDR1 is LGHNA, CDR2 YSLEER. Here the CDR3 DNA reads TGCGCCAGCAGCCAAGATTCGGGACAGGGCTCCTACCAGCAGTACTTC. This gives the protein CASSQDSGQGSYQQYF.

The CDR3: CASSLNRAPGNYEQYF. DNA for the CDR3: TGTGCCAGCAGCTTAAACCGGGCCCCGGGGAACTACGAGCAGTACTTC. The chain carries TRBV7-8 and TRBJ2-7; tentative D call: TRBD2 (5 bases). V was pared by 2 bases and J by 3 bases, with 17 bases between. Per germline, CDR1 SGHVS and CDR2 FQNEAQ. This CDR3 comprises 16 residues.

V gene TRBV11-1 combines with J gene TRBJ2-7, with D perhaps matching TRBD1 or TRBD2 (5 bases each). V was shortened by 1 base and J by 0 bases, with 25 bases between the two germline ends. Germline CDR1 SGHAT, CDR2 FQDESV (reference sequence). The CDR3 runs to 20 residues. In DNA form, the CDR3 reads TGTGCCAGCAGCTTAGATTCGCCCGACGCCTGGGACCTCAGCTCCTACGAGCAGTACTTC. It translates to CASSLDSPDAWDLSSYEQYF.

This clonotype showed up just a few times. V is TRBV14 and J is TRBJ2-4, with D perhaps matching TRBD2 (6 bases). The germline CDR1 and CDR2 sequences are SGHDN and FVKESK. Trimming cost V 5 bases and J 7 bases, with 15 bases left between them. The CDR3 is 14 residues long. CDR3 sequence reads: CASSSIWEVNIQYF. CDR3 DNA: TGTGCCAGCAGCTCCATCTGGGAGGTCAACATTCAGTACTTC. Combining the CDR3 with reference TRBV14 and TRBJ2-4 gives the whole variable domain EAGVTQFPSHSVIEKGQTVTLRCDPISGHDNLYWYRRVMGKEIKFLLHFVKESKQDESGMPNNRFLAERTGGTYSTLKVQPAELEDSGVYFCASSSIWEVNIQYFGAGTRLSVL.

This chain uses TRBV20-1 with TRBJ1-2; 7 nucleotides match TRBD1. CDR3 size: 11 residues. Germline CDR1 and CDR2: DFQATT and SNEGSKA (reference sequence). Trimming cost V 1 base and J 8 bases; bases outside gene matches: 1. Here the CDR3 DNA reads TGCAGTGCTAGAGTGGGACAGGGCTACACCTTC. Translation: CSARVGQGYTF.

The CDR3 bases are TGTGCCTGCTTAGCGACCGCGAACACCGGGGAGCTGTTTTTT. This codes for CACLATANTGELFF. The chain uses TRBV30 and TRBJ2-2; D perhaps matches TRBD2 (5 bases). There are 14 residues in the CDR3. The V end lost 6 bases, the J end lost 0 bases, and 11 bases lay between the germline ends. The germline gives CDR1 GTSNPN, CDR2 SVGIG (reference sequence).

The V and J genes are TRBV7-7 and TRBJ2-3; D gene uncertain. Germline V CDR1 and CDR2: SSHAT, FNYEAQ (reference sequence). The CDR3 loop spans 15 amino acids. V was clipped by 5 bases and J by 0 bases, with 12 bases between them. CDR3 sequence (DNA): TGTGCCAGCAGCAATGGACGGCTCAGCACAGATACGCAGTATTTT. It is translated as CASSNGRLSTDTQYF.

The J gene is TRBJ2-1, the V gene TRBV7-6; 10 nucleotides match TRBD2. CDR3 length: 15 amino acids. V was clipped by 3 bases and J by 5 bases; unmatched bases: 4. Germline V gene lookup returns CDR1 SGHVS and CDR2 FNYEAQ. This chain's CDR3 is CASSFLAGEDNEQFF. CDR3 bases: TGTGCCAGCAGCTTCCTAGCGGGAGAGGACAATGAGCAGTTCTTC.

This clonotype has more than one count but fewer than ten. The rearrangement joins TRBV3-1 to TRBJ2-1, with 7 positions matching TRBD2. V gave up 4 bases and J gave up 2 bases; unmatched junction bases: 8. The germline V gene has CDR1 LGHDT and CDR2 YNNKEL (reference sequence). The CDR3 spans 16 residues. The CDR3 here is CASSRIPAGTYNEQFF. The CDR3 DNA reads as TGTGCCAGCAGCCGAATCCCAGCGGGGACCTACAATGAGCAGTTCTTC.

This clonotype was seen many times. The CDR3 protein is CASSLGLAAGELFF. CDR3 nucleotides: TGTGCCAGCAGCTTGGGACTAGCAGCCGGGGAGCTGTTTTTT. The gene calls are TRBV5-5 and TRBJ2-2, with 7 positions matching TRBD2. After removal of 0 bases from V and 6 bases from J, the junction contained 2 bases not matched to a gene. The CDR3 runs to 14 residues. CDR1 and CDR2 from the germline V gene are SGHKS and YYEKEE (reference sequence).

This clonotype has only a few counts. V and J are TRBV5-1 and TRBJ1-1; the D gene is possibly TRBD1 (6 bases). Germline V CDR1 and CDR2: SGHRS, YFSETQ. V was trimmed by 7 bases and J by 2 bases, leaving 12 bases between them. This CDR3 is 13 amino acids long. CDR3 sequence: CASHQTGNTEAFF. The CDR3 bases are TGCGCCAGCCATCAGACAGGCAACACTGAAGCTTTCTTT.

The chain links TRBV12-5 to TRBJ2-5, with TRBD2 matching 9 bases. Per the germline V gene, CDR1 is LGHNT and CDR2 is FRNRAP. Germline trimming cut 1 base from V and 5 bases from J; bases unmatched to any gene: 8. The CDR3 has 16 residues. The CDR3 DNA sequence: TGTGCTAGTGGTTTGGCCCCGGGACTAGCTGGCGAGACCCAGTACTTC. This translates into CASGLAPGLAGETQYF. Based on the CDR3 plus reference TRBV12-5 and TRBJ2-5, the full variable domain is DARVTQTPRHKVTEMGQEVTMRCQPILGHNTVFWYRQTMMQGLELLAYFRNRAPLDDSGMPKDRFSAEMPDATLATLKIQPSEPRDSAVYFCASGLAPGLAGETQYFGPGTRLLVL.

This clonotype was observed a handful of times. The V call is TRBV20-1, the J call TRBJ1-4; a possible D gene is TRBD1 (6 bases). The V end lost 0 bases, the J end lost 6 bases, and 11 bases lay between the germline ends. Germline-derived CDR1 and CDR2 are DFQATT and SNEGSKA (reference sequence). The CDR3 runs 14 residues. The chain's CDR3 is CSARDGGRDEKLFF. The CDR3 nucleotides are TGCAGTGCTAGAGATGGGGGGCGCGATGAAAAACTGTTTTTT.

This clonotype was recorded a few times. For the CDR3, the DNA is TGTGCCAGCGAGAGGGCGGGAGGCGAAAAACTGTTTTTT. It translates to CASERAGGEKLFF. The chain employs TRBV6-1 and TRBJ1-4; D unresolved. CDR1 is MNHNS, CDR2 SASEGT, per germline. CDR3 size: 13 residues. Trimming took 8 bases from V and 8 from J, leaving 15 bases between them.